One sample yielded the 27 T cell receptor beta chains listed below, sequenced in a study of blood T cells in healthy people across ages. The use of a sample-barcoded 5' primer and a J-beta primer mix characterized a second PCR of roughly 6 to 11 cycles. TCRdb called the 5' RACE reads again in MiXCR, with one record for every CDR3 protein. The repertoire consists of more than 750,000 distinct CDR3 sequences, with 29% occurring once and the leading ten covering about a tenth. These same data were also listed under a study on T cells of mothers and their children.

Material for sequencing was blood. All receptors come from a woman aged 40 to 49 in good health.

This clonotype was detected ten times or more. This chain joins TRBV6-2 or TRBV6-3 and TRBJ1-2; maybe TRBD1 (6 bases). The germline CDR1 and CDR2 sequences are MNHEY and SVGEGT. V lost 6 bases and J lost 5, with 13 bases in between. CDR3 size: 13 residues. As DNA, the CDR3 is TGTGCCAGCAGCCGCGGGACAACTTATGGCTACACCTTC. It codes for CASSRGTTYGYTF.

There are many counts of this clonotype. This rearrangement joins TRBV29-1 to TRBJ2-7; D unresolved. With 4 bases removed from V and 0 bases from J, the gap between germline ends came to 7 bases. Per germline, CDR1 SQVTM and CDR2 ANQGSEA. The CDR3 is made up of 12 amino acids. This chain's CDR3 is CSVGRSSYEQYF. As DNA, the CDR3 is TGCAGCGTTGGCAGGAGCTCCTACGAGCAGTACTTC.

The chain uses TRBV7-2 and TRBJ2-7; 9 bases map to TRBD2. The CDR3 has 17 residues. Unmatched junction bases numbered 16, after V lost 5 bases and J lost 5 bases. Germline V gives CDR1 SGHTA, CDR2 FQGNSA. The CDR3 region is CASSPRAGGLSYNEQYF. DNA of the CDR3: TGTGCCAGCAGCCCGAGAGCGGGGGGCCTTTCCTACAACGAGCAGTACTTC.

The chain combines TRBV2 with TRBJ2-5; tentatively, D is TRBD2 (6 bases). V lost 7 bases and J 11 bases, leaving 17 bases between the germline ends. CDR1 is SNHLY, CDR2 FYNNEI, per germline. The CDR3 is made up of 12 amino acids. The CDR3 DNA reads TGTGCCAGCAATGGCGGGAACTACGAACAGTACTTC. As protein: CASNGGNYEQYF. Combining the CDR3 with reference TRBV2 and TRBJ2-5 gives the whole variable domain EPEVTQTPSHQVTQMGQEVILRCVPISNHLYFYWYRQILGQKVEFLVSFYNNEISEKSEIFDDQFSVERPDGSNFTLKIRSTKLEDSAMYFCASNGGNYEQYFGPGTRLLVL.

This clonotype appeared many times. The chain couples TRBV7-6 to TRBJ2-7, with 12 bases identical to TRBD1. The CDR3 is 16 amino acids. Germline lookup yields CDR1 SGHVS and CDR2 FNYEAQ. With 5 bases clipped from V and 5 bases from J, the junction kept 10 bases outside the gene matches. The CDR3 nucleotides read TGTGCCAGCAGCCTCGGGACAGGGGGCTCTCCGAACGAGCAGTACTTC. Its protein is CASSLGTGGSPNEQYF.

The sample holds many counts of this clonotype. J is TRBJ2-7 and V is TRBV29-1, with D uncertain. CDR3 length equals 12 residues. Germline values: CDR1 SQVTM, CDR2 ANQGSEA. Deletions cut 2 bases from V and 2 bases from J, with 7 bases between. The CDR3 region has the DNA TGCAGCGTTGAAAGGGATACCTACGAGCAGTACTTC. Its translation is CSVERDTYEQYF.

In nucleotides, the CDR3 is TGCGCCAGCAGCTTCGGTGGGGCCGATCAGCCCCAGCATTTT. As protein: CASSFGGADQPQHF. This sequence joins TRBV5-1 and TRBJ1-5, with D possibly being TRBD1 (5 bases). Trimming pared 2 bases from V and 5 bases from J, leaving 11 bases between. The V gene's germline CDR1 is SGHRS and CDR2 YFSETQ. The CDR3 spans 14 residues.

CDR3 loop: CSARDEGRLREQYF. CDR3 in DNA: TGCAGTGCTAGAGATGAGGGGAGGCTTCGTGAGCAGTACTTC. This chain connects TRBV20-1 to TRBJ2-5; a weak D match, TRBD2 (6 bases). V lost 0 bases, J lost 11 bases, and 19 bases lay in between. Germline V lookup: CDR1 DFQATT, CDR2 SNEGSKA (reference sequence). The CDR3 loop spans 14 amino acids.

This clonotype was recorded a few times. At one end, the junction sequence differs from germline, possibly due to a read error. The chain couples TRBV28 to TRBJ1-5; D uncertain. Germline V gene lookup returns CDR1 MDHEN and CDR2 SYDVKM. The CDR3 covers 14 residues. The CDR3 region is CARSLSVRNQPQHF. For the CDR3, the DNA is TGTGCCCGCAGTTTAAGTGTTCGCAATCAGCCCCAGCATTTT.

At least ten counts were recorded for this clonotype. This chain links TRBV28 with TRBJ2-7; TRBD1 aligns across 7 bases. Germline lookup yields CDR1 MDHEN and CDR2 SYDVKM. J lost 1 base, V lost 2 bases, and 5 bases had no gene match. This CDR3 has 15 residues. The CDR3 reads CASSLPAGGSYEQYF. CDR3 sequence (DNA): TGTGCCAGCAGTTTACCGGCAGGGGGTTCCTACGAGCAGTACTTC.

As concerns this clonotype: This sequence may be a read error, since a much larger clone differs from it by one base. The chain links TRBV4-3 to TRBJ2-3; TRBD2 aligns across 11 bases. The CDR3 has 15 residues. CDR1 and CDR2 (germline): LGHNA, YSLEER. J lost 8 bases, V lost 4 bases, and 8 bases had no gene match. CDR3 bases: TGCGCCAGCAGCCTAGCGGGGGGGCGGGCAGGTACGCAGTATTTT. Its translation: CASSLAGGRAGTQYF.

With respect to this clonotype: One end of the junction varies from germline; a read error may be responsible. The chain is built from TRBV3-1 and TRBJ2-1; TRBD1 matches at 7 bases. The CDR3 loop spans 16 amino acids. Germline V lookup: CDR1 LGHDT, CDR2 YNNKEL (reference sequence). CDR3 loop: CASSQGKRGPGNKQFF. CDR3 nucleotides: TGTGCCAGCAGCCAAGGCAAAAGGGGGCCCGGCAATAAGCAGTTCTTC.

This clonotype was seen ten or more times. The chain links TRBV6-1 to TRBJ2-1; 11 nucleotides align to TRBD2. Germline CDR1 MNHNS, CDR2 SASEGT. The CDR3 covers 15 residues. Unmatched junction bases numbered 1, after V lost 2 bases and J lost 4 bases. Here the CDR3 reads CASSEIAGGYNEQFF. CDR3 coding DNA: TGTGCCAGCAGTGAAATAGCGGGGGGGTACAATGAGCAGTTCTTC.

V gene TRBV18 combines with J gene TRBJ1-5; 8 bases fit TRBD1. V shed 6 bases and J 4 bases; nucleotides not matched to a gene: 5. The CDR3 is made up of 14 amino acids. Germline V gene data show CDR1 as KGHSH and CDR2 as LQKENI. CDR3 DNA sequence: TGTGCCAGCTCGACAGGGGATGGTAATCAGCCCCAGCATTTT. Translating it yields CASSTGDGNQPQHF. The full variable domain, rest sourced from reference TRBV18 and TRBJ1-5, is NAGVMQNPRHLVRRRGQEARLRCSPMKGHSHVYWYRQLPEEGLKFMVYLQKENIIDESGMPKERFSAEFPKEGPSILRIQQVVRGDSAAYFCASSTGDGNQPQHFGDGTRLSIL.

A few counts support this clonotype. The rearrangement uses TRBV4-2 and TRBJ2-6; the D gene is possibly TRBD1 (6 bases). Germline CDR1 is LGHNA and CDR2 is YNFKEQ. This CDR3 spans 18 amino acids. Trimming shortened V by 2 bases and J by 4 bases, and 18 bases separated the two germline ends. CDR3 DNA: TGTGCCAGCAGCCAACCGGGACAAAAATTGAGCGGGGCCAACGTCCTGACTTTC. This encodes CASSQPGQKLSGANVLTF.

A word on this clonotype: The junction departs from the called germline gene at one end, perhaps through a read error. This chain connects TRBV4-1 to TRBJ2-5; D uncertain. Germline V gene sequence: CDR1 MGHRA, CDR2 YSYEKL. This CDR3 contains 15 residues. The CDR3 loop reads CAGSQDVRITETQYF. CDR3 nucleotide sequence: TGCGCCGGCAGCCAAGATGTTAGGATTACGGAGACCCAGTACTTC.

The DNA for the CDR3 is TGTGCCAGCAGCCTCTCGGAGAATGAGCAGTTCTTC. Translation gives CASSLSENEQFF. V and J are TRBV7-2 and TRBJ2-1, with D unresolved. CDR1 SGHTA and CDR2 FQGNSA come from the germline V gene. The CDR3 totals 12 residues. V shed 5 bases and J shed 7 bases, with 9 bases lying between them.

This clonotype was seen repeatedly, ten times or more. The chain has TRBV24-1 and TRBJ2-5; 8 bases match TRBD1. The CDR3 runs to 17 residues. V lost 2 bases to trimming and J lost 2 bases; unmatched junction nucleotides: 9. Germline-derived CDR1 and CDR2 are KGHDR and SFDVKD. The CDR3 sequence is CATSDSSGTGPQETQYF. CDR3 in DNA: TGTGCCACCAGTGATTCATCCGGGACAGGACCACAAGAGACCCAGTACTTC.

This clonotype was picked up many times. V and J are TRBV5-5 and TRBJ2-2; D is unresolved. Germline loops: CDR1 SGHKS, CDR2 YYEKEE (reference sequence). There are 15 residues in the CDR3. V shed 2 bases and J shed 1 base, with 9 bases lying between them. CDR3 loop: CASSFGHLNTGELFF. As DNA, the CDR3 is TGTGCCAGCAGCTTTGGCCACCTGAACACCGGGGAGCTGTTTTTT.

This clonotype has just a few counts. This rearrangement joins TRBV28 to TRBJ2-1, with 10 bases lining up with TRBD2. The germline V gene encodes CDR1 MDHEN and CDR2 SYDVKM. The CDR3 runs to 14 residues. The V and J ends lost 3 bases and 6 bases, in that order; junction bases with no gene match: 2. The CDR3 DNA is TGTGCCAGCAGTTTCCTAGCGGGGGCCAATGAGCAGTTCTTC. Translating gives CASSFLAGANEQFF.

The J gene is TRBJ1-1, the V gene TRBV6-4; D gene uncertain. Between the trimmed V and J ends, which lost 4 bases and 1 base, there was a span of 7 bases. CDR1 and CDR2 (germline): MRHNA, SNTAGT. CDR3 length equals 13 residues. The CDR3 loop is CASSAEKNTEAFF. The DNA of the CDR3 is TGTGCCAGCAGTGCTGAGAAGAACACTGAAGCTTTCTTT.

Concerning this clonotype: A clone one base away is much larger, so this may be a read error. This CDR3 is CASQDLRGNQPQHF. The DNA for the CDR3 is TGTGCCAGTCAGGACTTACGGGGCAATCAGCCCCAGCATTTT. This rearrangement joins TRBV25-1 to TRBJ1-5; D unclear. V was cut by 9 bases and J by 2 bases, with 14 bases left in between. Germline assignment: CDR1 MGHDK and CDR2 SYGVNS. CDR3 length: 14 residues.

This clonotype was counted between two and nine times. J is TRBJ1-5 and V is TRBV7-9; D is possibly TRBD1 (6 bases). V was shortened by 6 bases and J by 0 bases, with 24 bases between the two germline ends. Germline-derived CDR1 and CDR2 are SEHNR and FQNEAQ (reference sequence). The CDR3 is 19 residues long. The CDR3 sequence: CASRCCRDKGGYSNQPQHF. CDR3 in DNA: TGTGCCAGCAGGTGTTGCCGGGACAAGGGGGGTTATAGCAATCAGCCCCAGCATTTT.

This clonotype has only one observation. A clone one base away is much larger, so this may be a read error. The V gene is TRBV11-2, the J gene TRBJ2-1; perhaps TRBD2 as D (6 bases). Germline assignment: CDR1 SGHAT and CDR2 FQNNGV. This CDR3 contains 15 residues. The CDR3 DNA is TGTGCCAGCAGTGGACCCGGGACTGCCTACAATGAGCGGTTCTTC. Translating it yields CASSGPGTAYNERFF.

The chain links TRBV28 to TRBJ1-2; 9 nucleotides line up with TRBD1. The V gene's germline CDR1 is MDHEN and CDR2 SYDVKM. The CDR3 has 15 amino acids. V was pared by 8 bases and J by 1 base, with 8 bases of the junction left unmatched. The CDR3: CASGSGTGLNYGYTF. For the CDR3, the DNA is TGTGCCAGCGGGTCCGGGACAGGGCTTAACTATGGCTACACCTTC.

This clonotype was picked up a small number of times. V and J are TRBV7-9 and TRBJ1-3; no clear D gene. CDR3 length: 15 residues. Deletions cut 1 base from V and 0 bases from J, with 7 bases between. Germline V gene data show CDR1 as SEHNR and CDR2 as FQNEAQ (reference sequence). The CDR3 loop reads CASSLVVDSGNTIYF. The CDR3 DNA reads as TGTGCCAGCAGCTTAGTCGTGGACTCTGGAAACACCATATATTTT.

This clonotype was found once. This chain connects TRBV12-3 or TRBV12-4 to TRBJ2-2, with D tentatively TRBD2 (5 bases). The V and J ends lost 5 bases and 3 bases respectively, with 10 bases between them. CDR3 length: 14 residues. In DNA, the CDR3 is TGTGCCAGCAGTCCCGCCGGGGACACCGGGGAGCTGTTTTTT. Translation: CASSPAGDTGELFF.